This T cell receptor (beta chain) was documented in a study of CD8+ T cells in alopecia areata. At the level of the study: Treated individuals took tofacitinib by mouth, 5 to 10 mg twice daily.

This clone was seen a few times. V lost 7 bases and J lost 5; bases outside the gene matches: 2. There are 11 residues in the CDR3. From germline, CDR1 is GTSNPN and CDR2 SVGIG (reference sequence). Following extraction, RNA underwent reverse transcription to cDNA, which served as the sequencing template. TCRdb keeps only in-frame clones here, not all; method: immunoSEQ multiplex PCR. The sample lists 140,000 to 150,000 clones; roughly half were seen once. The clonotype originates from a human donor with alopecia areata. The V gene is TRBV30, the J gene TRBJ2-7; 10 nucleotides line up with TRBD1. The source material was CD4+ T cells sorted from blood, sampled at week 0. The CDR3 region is CAYGTGDEQYF. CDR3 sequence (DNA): TGTGCCTATGGGACAGGGGACGAGCAGTACTTC.